A single sample is the source of the 3 T cell receptor delta chains below, sequenced in a study of γδ T cells in repeated Plasmodium falciparum infection. TCRdb reprocessed the multiplex PCR reads using CATT. The table shows more than 70,000 delta-chain clones, with approximately 0.92% occurring only once. Bulk repertoires came from Vgamma9/Vdelta2+ or Vdelta2-negative gammadelta T cells flow-sorted from PBMC. The sequencing sample was made of gamma-delta T cells from blood. The receptors shown here come from a pool of human donors (malaria-infected and uninfected, not separated).

Only a few counts were recorded for this clone. This DNA's translation and the protein TCRdb lists, from a much larger clone, do not match at residue 6, likely due to a read error; the protein shown is translated from the DNA. Other DNA sequences within the sample encode an identical CDR3. This chain uses TRDV1 with TRDJ1, with D possibly being TRDD2 (5 bases). This CDR3 contains 13 residues. Germline V gene lookup returns CDR1 TSWWSYY and CDR2 QGS. V was clipped by 5 bases and J by 3 bases, with 10 bases between them. The CDR3 protein is CALGSSFSDKLIF. The CDR3 DNA sequence: TGTGCTCTTGGGTCCTCCTTCTCCGATAAACTCATCTTT.

With respect to this clone: TCRdb pairs this DNA with a much larger clone's protein that differs at residue 3, likely a read error; the protein shown was translated from the DNA. J is TRDJ1 and V is TRAV38-2/DV8; possible D gene TRDD3, 5 bases. Germline CDR1 and CDR2: TSESDYY and QEAYKQQN. This CDR3 spans 16 amino acids. V was clipped by 10 bases and J by 2 bases, with 24 bases between them. The CDR3 here is CADRGFPRTGTDKLIF. The CDR3 bases are TGTGCTGACAGGGGGTTCCCTCGAACCGGGACCGATAAACTCATCTTT.

Notes on this clone: A far larger clone is only one base removed, so a read error is likely. Other DNA sequences within the sample encode an identical CDR3. The rearrangement joins TRDV2 to TRDJ1; tentatively, D is TRDD3 (6 bases). In the absence of a J gene in TCRdb, the DNA was matched to germline to assign it here. The CDR3 runs to 15 residues. V was clipped by 1 base and J by 7 bases, with 18 bases between them. CDR1 GEAIGNYY and CDR2 EKD come from the germline V gene. The chain's CDR3 is CACDTKGDPGGKLIF. CDR3 nucleotide sequence: TGTGCCTGTGACACGAAGGGGGACCCTGGCGGTAAACTCATCTTT.